A single TCR beta chain is shown here with its context. This entry comes from a study of T cell responses to AZD1222 COVID-19 vaccine. TCRdb keeps only in-frame clones here, not all; method: immunoSEQ multiplex PCR. The sample lists tens of thousands of clones, about 82% occurring once. This CDR3 has 12 residues. Germline lookup yields CDR1 PRHDT and CDR2 FYEKMQ (reference sequence). V lost 4 bases and J lost 0, with 4 bases in between. The V gene is TRBV13, the J gene TRBJ2-7; D uncertain. This sequence originates from an adult in good health. The material was peripheral blood, obtained on day 0 of AZD1222 vaccination. In DNA form, the CDR3 reads TGTGCCAGCAGCTCCAGCTCCTACGAGCAGTACTTC. This codes for CASSSSSYEQYF.